The source of this T cell receptor beta chain is a study of cytomegalovirus exposure and HLA in healthy donors. The donors were in the roughly 110-subject validation cohort; that cohort was separate from the roughly 680-subject first cohort. This table comes from immunoSEQ multiplex PCR, and its TCRdb copy is limited to in-frame clones, with some not included. The profile shows 200,000 or so clones, roughly 84% of them singletons. V shed 0 bases and J 3 bases; nucleotides not matched to a gene: 5. CDR1 ENHRY and CDR2 SYGVKD come from the germline V gene. The CDR3 is 19 residues long. The gene calls are TRBV10-3 and TRBJ2-4, with 16 bases fitting TRBD2. This TCR was sampled from a woman between 25 and 40 years old in good health and CMV-seropositive. The material sequenced was PBMCs. The DNA of the CDR3 is TGTGCCATCAGTGAGTCGGGGACTAGCGGGAGGGCCGGCAAAAACATTCAGTACTTC. Translation: CAISESGTSGRAGKNIQYF.